Each of the 17 T cell receptor beta chains below was sequenced from the same sample in a study of blood T cell repertoires in COVID-19. Profiled with immunoSEQ multiplex PCR; TCRdb holds only in-frame clones, not every one. The data hold approximately 190,000 clones, with approximately 90% observed a single time. Sequenced material: peripheral blood. The receptor source for this set is a man in his 70s with active or convalescent COVID-19.

The J gene is TRBJ2-3, the V gene TRBV4-3; 7 bases are shared with TRBD2. The V gene's germline CDR1 is LGHNA and CDR2 YSLEER. With 3 bases clipped from V and 1 base from J, the junction kept 4 bases outside the gene matches. This CDR3 spans 15 amino acids. The CDR3 DNA reads TGCGCCAGCAGCCACCGTGCGGGGGGCACAGATACGCAGTATTTT. It is translated as CASSHRAGGTDTQYF.

V usage is TRBV9 and J usage is TRBJ2-1, with 9 bases that match TRBD2. CDR3 length: 14 amino acids. Trimming at V came to 3 bases and at J to 4 bases, leaving 2 bases not matched to a gene. Per germline, CDR1 SGDLS and CDR2 YYNGEE. The CDR3 DNA sequence: TGTGCCAGCAGCGCGACTAGCGGTTACAATGAGCAGTTCTTC. Translating it yields CASSATSGYNEQFF.

The DNA of the CDR3 is TGTGCCAGCAGCCAGCTCGGGACAGTCGGACAAGAGACCCAGTACTTC. Its translation is CASSQLGTVGQETQYF. The chain uses TRBV14 and TRBJ2-5, with 7 bases aligning to TRBD1. CDR3 size: 16 residues. Germline trimming cut 3 bases from V and 2 bases from J; bases unmatched to any gene: 9. CDR1 SGHDN and CDR2 FVKESK come from the germline V gene.

The chain uses TRBV19 and TRBJ2-1; the match to TRBD2 covers 9 bases. V dropped 3 bases and J dropped 7; count of bases not matched to a gene: 7. CDR3 length: 15 amino acids. Germline values: CDR1 LNHDA, CDR2 SQIVND (reference sequence). The CDR3, as DNA: TGTGCCAGTAGTATGTCCCTAGCGGGGTGGAATGAGCAGTTCTTC. Amino acids: CASSMSLAGWNEQFF.

V and J are TRBV5-6 and TRBJ2-2; 10 bases map to TRBD1. CDR1 and CDR2 (germline): SGHDT, YYEEEE. The V and J ends lost 4 bases and 6 bases, in that order; junction bases with no gene match: 12. The CDR3 is 17 residues long. The CDR3 sequence: CASSHIPGTGDPGELFF. The CDR3 bases are TGTGCCAGCAGCCACATCCCTGGGACAGGGGATCCCGGGGAGCTGTTTTTT.

This chain links TRBV30 with TRBJ1-2; D call uncertain. The CDR3 extends over 13 amino acids. V lost 4 bases and J lost 6, with 15 bases in between. Germline V CDR1 and CDR2: GTSNPN, SVGIG (reference sequence). The CDR3 protein is CAWTPSGSHGYTF. CDR3 coding DNA: TGTGCCTGGACCCCTTCCGGGTCTCATGGCTACACCTTC.

This chain uses TRBV11-3 with TRBJ2-1; D call uncertain. The CDR3 sequence is 13 residues long. In germline, CDR1 is SGHNT, CDR2 YENEEA. V lost 5 bases and J 6 bases, leaving 11 bases between the germline ends. This chain's CDR3 is CASSRLTGNEQFF. DNA of the CDR3: TGTGCCAGCAGCCGACTTACGGGCAATGAGCAGTTCTTC.

V gene TRBV18 combines with J gene TRBJ1-1, with D possibly matching TRBD1 (6 bases). The germline V and J ends were trimmed by 4 bases and 6 bases, with 12 bases remaining between them. The CDR3 totals 13 residues. Germline assignment: CDR1 KGHSH and CDR2 LQKENI. Here the CDR3 DNA reads TGTGCCAGCTCACTCTGGACAGACCCTGAAGCTTTCTTT. This translates into CASSLWTDPEAFF. Full variable domain (remainder filled in from reference TRBV18 and TRBJ1-1): NAGVMQNPRHLVRRRGQEARLRCSPMKGHSHVYWYRQLPEEGLKFMVYLQKENIIDESGMPKERFSAEFPKEGPSILRIQQVVRGDSAAYFCASSLWTDPEAFFGQGTRLTVV.

The chain couples TRBV10-3 to TRBJ2-1; 8 bases line up with TRBD2. With V trimmed by 0 bases and J by 8 bases, 12 bases remained unmatched. Germline lookup yields CDR1 ENHRY and CDR2 SYGVKD. The CDR3 consists of 17 residues. The CDR3 protein is CAISESLSGGLKDEQFF. CDR3 DNA sequence: TGTGCCATCAGTGAGTCTTTGAGCGGGGGTTTAAAGGATGAGCAGTTCTTC.

This chain links TRBV28 with TRBJ2-7; D is unresolved. Germline CDR1 and CDR2: MDHEN and SYDVKM. Trimming shortened V by 2 bases and J by 4 bases, and 6 bases separated the two germline ends. The CDR3 consists of 12 residues. CDR3 sequence: CASSLVTYEQYF. CDR3 coding DNA: TGTGCCAGCAGTTTAGTAACTTACGAGCAGTACTTC.

The sample holds one count of this clone. The CDR3 sequence is CASSTGALTYEQYF. The CDR3 DNA follows: TGTGCCAGCAGCACAGGGGCCCTAACCTACGAGCAGTACTTC. V is TRBV28 and J is TRBJ2-7; 7 bases align to TRBD1. Germline V gene data show CDR1 as MDHEN and CDR2 as SYDVKM. This CDR3 has 14 residues. V lost 6 bases and J lost 2; bases outside the gene matches: 7.

The chain recombines TRBV5-4 with TRBJ1-5, with D perhaps matching TRBD1 (5 bases). The germline CDR1 and CDR2 sequences are SGHNT and YYREEE (reference sequence). CDR3 length: 15 amino acids. Trimming removed 5 bases from V and 0 bases from J, with 12 bases in between. The CDR3 bases are TGTGCCAGCAGTCGGGCGGGGGATAGCAATCAGCCCCAGCATTTT. It codes for CASSRAGDSNQPQHF.

The V and J genes are TRBV7-2 and TRBJ2-3; 9 positions match TRBD2. V lost 6 bases to trimming and J lost 2 bases; unmatched junction nucleotides: 9. Germline lookup yields CDR1 SGHTA and CDR2 FQGNSA. The CDR3 spans 16 residues. The CDR3 DNA is TGTGCCAGCAGTTCCTACGGACTAGCGATCACAGATACGCAGTATTTT. Translation: CASSSYGLAITDTQYF.

The chain carries TRBV5-5 and TRBJ2-5; TRBD2 aligns across 7 bases. The junction had 13 bases not matched to a gene; V was cut back by 4 bases and J by 4 bases. Germline loops: CDR1 SGHKS, CDR2 YYEKEE (reference sequence). There are 16 residues in the CDR3. The CDR3 coding sequence is TGTGCCAGCAGCCCTGCGGGAGCCAACCTTCGAGAGACCCAGTACTTC. Translated, it gives CASSPAGANLRETQYF.

As DNA, the CDR3 is TGTGCCAGCAGCTTTGACAGCTACGAGCAGTACTTC. Translating gives CASSFDSYEQYF. The genes are TRBV6-6 and TRBJ2-7; tentatively, D is TRBD1 (5 bases). The CDR3 is 12 residues long. V dropped 6 bases and J dropped 3 bases, with 9 bases sitting between them. Germline CDR1 MNHNY, CDR2 SVGAGI (reference sequence).

As for this clone: Other DNA sequences within the sample encode an identical CDR3. The J gene is TRBJ2-3, the V gene TRBV5-4; perhaps TRBD2 as D (5 bases). V gave up 0 bases and J gave up 1 base, with 6 bases separating them. The CDR3 spans 14 residues. Germline assignment: CDR1 SGHNT and CDR2 YYREEE (reference sequence). Here the CDR3 reads CASSLAGGTDTQYF. CDR3 bases: TGTGCCAGCAGCTTGGCCGGGGGCACAGATACGCAGTATTTT.

V and J are TRBV19 and TRBJ1-2; TRBD1 might be the D (6 bases). Trimming took 4 bases from V and 13 from J, leaving 13 bases between them. The CDR3 length is 11 residues. Germline V gene lookup returns CDR1 LNHDA and CDR2 SQIVND (reference sequence). DNA of the CDR3: TGTGCCAGTAGTACAAGGACAGTATCCACCTTC. It specifies CASSTRTVSTF.